What follows are 3 T cell receptor beta chains derived from one specimen sequenced in a study of shared clonotypes between healthy human individuals. The protocol was immunoSEQ multiplex PCR, while the TCRdb copy is restricted to in-frame clones and leaves out a portion. The sample consists of approximately 1,000,000 clones, 70% to 80% of them appearing once. The sequenced sample was memory CD4+ T cells from PBMCs. Described subset: CD45RA-negative fraction. Every receptor here comes from a man aged 18 to 29 in good health. Some clones in this sample may be carry-over from other donors' samples.

On this clone itself: This sample includes further DNA sequences coding for the same CDR3. The gene calls are TRBV30 and TRBJ1-6, with D unclear. This CDR3 comprises 13 residues. The germline V gene has CDR1 GTSNPN and CDR2 SVGIG (reference sequence). V was cut by 2 bases and J by 6 bases, with 8 bases left in between. The CDR3 nucleotides are TGTGCCTGGAGTTGGGCGGGTAATTCACCCCTCCACTTT. Its translation: CAWSWAGNSPLHF.

This clone was observed a few times. The chain recombines TRBV2 with TRBJ1-2, with D uncertain. Germline V CDR1 and CDR2: SNHLY, FYNNEI. V was shortened by 6 bases and J by 8 bases, with 16 bases between the two germline ends. This CDR3 has 13 amino acids. CDR3: CASSYVPTEGYTF. The CDR3 DNA reads as TGTGCCAGCAGCTACGTCCCCACGGAGGGCTACACCTTC.

This sequence joins TRBV15 and TRBJ2-7; TRBD2 matches at 12 bases. Germline V lookup: CDR1 LNHNV, CDR2 YYDKDF (reference sequence). Unmatched junction bases numbered 7, after V lost 5 bases and J lost 2 bases. This CDR3 has 16 residues. CDR3 sequence: CATSGRTSGNTYEQYF. In DNA form, the CDR3 reads TGTGCCACCAGCGGCCGGACTAGCGGGAACACCTACGAGCAGTACTTC.